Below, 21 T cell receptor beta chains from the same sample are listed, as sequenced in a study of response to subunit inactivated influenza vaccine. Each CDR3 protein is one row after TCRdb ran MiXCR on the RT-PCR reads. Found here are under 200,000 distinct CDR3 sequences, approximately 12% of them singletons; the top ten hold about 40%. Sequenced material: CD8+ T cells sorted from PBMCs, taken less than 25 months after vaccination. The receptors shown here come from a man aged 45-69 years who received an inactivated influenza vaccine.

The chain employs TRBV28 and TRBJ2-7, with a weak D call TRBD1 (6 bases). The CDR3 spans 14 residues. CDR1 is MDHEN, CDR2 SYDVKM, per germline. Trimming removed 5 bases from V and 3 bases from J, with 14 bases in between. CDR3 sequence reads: CASSLPGRGYEQYF. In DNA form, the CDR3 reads TGTGCCAGCAGTCTCCCCGGCAGGGGCTACGAGCAGTACTTC.

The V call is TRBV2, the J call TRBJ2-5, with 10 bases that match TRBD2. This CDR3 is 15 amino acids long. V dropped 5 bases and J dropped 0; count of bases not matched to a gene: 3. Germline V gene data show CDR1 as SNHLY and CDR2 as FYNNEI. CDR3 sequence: CASSPTSGYQETQYF. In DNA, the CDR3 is TGTGCCAGCAGTCCGACTAGCGGGTACCAAGAGACCCAGTACTTC.

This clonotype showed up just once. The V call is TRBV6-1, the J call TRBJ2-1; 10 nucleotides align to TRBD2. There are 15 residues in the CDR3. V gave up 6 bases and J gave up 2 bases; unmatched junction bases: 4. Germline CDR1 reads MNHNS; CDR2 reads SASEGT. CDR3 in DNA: TGTGCCAGCAGACTAACTAGCGGGGCCTACAATGAGCAGTTCTTC. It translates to CASRLTSGAYNEQFF.

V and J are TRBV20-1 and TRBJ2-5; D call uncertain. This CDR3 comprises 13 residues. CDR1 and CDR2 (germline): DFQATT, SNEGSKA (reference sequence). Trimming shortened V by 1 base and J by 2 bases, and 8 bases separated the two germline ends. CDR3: CSARVWHQETQYF. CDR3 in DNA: TGCAGTGCTAGAGTCTGGCATCAAGAGACCCAGTACTTC.

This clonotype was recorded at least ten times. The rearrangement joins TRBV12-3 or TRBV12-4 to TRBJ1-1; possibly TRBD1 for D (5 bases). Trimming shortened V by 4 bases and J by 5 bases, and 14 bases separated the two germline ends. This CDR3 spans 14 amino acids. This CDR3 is CASSWGQGGTEAFF. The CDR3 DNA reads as TGTGCCAGCAGTTGGGGCCAGGGCGGAACTGAAGCTTTCTTT.

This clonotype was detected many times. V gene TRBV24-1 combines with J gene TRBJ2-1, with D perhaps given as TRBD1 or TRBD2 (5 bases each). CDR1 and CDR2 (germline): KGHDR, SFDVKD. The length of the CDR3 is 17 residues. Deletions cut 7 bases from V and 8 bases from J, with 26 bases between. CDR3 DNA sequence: TGTGCCACCAGCCCCGCGTGGGCTAGCTCTAAAGGGGATGAGCAGTTCTTC. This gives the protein CATSPAWASSKGDEQFF.

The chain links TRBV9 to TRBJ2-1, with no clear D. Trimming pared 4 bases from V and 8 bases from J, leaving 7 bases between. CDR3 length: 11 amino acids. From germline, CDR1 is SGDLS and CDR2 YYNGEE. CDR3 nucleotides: TGTGCCAGCAGCTCCGAGGATGAGCAGTTCTTC. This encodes CASSSEDEQFF. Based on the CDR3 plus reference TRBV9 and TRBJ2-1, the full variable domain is DSGVTQTPKHLITATGQRVTLRCSPRSGDLSVYWYQQSLDQGLQFLIQYYNGEERAKGNILERFSAQQFPDLHSELNLSSLELGDSALYFCASSSEDEQFFGPGTRLTVL.

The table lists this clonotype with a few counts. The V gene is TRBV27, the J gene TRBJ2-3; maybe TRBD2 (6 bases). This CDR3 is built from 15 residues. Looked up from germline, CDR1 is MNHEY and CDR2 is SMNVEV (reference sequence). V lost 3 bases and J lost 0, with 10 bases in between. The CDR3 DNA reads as TGTGCCAGCAGTTTTCTGGAGGGAAGCACAGATACGCAGTATTTT. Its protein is CASSFLEGSTDTQYF.

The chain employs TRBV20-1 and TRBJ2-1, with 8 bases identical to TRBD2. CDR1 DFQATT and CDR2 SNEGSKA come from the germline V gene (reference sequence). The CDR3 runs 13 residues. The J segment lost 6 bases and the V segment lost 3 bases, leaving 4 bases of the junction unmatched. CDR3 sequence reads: CSASGGGINEQFF. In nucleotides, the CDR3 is TGCAGTGCTAGCGGGGGGGGCATCAATGAGCAGTTCTTC.

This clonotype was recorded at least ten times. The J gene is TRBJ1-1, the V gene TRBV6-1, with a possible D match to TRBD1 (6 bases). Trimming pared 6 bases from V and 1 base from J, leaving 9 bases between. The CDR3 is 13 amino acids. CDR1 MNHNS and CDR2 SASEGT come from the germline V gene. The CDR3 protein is CASRKGENTEAFF. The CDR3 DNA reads TGTGCCAGCAGGAAGGGGGAGAACACTGAAGCTTTCTTT.

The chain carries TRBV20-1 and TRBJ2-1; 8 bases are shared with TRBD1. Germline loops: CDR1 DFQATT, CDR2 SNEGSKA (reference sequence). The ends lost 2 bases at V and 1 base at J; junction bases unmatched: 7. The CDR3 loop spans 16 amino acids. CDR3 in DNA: TGCAGTGCTAGACCCCGGGACAGGACGTCCTACAATGAGCAGTTCTTC. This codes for CSARPRDRTSYNEQFF.

The CDR3 DNA sequence: TGCGCCAGCAGCTTCTTCTGGGGATTTGGCACTGAAGCTTTCTTT. Protein: CASSFFWGFGTEAFF. The V gene is TRBV5-1, the J gene TRBJ1-1; D gene ambiguous. V lost 2 bases and J 4 bases, leaving 15 bases between the germline ends. The CDR3 spans 15 residues. Per the germline V gene, CDR1 is SGHRS and CDR2 is YFSETQ.

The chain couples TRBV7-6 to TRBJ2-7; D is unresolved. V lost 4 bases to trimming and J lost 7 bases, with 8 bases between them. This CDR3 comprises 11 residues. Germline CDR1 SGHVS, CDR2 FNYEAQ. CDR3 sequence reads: CASSSAGEQYF. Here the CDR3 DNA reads TGTGCCAGCAGCTCCGCAGGAGAGCAGTACTTC.

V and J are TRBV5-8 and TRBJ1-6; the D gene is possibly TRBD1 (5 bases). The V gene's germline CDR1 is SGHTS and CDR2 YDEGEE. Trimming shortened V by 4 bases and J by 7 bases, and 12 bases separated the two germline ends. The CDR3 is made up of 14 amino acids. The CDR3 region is CASSPGSPNSPLHF. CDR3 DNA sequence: TGTGCCAGCAGCCCAGGGAGCCCGAATTCACCCCTCCACTTT.

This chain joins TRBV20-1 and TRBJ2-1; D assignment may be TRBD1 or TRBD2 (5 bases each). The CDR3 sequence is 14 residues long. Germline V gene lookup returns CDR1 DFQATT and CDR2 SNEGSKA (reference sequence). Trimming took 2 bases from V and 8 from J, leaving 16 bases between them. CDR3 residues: CSARSRDLVYEQFF. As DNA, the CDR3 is TGCAGTGCTAGATCCCGGGACCTAGTCTATGAGCAGTTCTTC.

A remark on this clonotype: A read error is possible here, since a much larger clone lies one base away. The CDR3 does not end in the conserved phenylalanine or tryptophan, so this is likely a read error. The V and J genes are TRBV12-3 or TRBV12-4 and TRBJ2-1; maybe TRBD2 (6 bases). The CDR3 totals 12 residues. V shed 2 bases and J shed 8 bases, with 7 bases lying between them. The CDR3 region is CASSLWDYEQFV. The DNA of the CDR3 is TGTGCCAGCAGTTTATGGGACTATGAGCAGTTCGTC.

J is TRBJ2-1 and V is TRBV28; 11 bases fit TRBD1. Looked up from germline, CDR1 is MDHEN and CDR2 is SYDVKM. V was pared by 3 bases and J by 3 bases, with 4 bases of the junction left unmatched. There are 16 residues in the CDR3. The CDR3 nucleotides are TGTGCCAGCAGTTTCCCCGGGACAGGGGGCTACAATGAGCAGTTCTTC. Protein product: CASSFPGTGGYNEQFF.

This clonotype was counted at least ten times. The DNA for the CDR3 is TGTGCCAGCAGCCTCCCCGGGACGGACTATGGCTACACCTTC. Translation gives CASSLPGTDYGYTF. This sequence joins TRBV3-1 and TRBJ1-2, with a tentative D call TRBD1 (5 bases). The CDR3 runs 14 residues. Trimming took 4 bases from V and 3 from J, leaving 12 bases between them. The germline CDR1 and CDR2 sequences are LGHDT and YNNKEL (reference sequence).

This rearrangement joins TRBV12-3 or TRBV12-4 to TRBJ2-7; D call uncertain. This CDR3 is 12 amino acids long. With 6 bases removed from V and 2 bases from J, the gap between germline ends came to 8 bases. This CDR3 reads CASSQKPYEQYF. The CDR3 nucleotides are TGTGCCAGCAGCCAGAAACCCTACGAGCAGTACTTC.

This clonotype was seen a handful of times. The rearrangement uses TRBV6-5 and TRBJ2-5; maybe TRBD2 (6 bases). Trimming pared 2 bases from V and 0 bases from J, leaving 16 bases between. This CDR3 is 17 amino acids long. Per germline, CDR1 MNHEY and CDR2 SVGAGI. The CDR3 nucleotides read TGTGCCAGCAGTTACCGTCTAGCAGGGAGGTACCAAGAGACCCAGTACTTC. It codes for CASSYRLAGRYQETQYF.

CDR3 loop: CASSVSAFTDTQYF. The CDR3 DNA is TGTGCCAGCAGCGTTTCTGCGTTCACAGATACGCAGTATTTT. The V and J genes are TRBV9 and TRBJ2-3; D unresolved. The V gene's germline CDR1 is SGDLS and CDR2 YYNGEE. This CDR3 contains 14 residues. Trimming shortened V by 2 bases and J by 2 bases, and 9 bases separated the two germline ends.